A selection of T cell receptor beta chains follows, all from one sample in a study of blood T cells in healthy people across ages. TCRdb itself ran the 5' RACE reads through MiXCR, one entry per CDR3 protein. This table has some 900,000 distinct CDR3 sequences, under 30% appearing once. Sample: blood. The receptor source for this set is a woman over 75 in good health. CDR3s include the opening cysteine and the closing phenylalanine or tryptophan. The D gene is left open where the match is weak. Clone sizes are given selectively: once, few, many, or a class where the clone is expanded.

CDR3	DNA	J	V	size	D
CASSGERGPTDTQYF	TGTGCCAGCAGTGGGGAGCGGGGCCCGACAGATACGCAGTATTTT	TRBJ2-3	TRBV2	many	TRBD2
CASSLWTGASGASVLTF	TGTGCCAGCAGCCTATGGACAGGGGCCTCTGGGGCCAGCGTCCTGACTTTC	TRBJ2-6	TRBV7-9	once	TRBD1
CASSQDFRGGYTF	TGTGCCAGCAGCCAAGATTTCAGGGGTGGCTACACCTTC	TRBJ1-2	TRBV3-1	-	-
CASSFGVRNSGNTIYF	TGTGCCAGCAGCTTCGGCGTGCGGAACTCTGGAAACACCATATATTTT	TRBJ1-3	TRBV7-2	-	-
CSARRGTAEKLFF	TGCAGTGCTCGAAGGGGGACAGCTGAAAAACTGTTTTTT	TRBJ1-4	TRBV20-1	few	TRBD1
CVSIVGNQPQHF	TGTGTCAGCATCGTTGGTAATCAGCCCCAGCATTTT	TRBJ1-5	TRBV7-6	-	-
CASSEAGQEKNIQYF	TGTGCCAGCAGCGAAGCGGGACAGGAAAAAAACATTCAGTACTTC	TRBJ2-4	TRBV7-9	many	-
CASSPDRSFEPQHF	TGTGCCAGCTCGCCGGACAGGTCCTTCGAGCCCCAGCATTTT	TRBJ1-5	TRBV18	few	TRBD1
CASRNKDSPPLYEQYF	TGTGCCAGCAGGAATAAGGACAGTCCGCCACTGTACGAGCAGTACTTC	TRBJ2-7	TRBV6-5	many	-
CASSLVLGRSSYEQYF	TGTGCCAGCAGCTTAGTGTTGGGGAGGAGCTCCTACGAGCAGTACTTC	TRBJ2-7	TRBV7-2	-	-
CASSQVLVTGIRSNYGYTF	TGCGCCAGCAGCCAAGTTTTAGTAACAGGAATACGTTCTAACTATGGCTACACCTTC	TRBJ1-2	TRBV4-3	many	-
CAISRNPGTGSGANYGYTF	TGTGCCATCAGTAGAAACCCTGGGACAGGGAGCGGAGCTAACTATGGCTACACCTTC	TRBJ1-2	TRBV10-3	many	TRBD1
CASSFWQGAEQYF	TGTGCCAGCAGCTTCTGGCAGGGGGCCGAGCAGTACTTC	TRBJ2-7	TRBV7-2	-	TRBD1
CASSLQGQRYAGELFF	TGTGCCAGCAGCTTGCAGGGACAGAGGTACGCCGGGGAGCTGTTTTTT	TRBJ2-2	TRBV5-5	-	TRBD1
CASSPMRRRDLATNEKLFF	TGTGCCAGCTCACCTATGAGGCGGCGGGACCTTGCAACTAATGAAAAACTGTTTTTT	TRBJ1-4	TRBV18	few	-
CASRDTAEQYF	TGCGCCAGCAGGGATACAGCCGAGCAGTACTTC	TRBJ2-7	TRBV10-2	-	-
CASSFTPGTSGVSNEQFF	TGTGCCAGCAGTTTCACCCCTGGGACTAGCGGGGTTTCCAATGAGCAGTTCTTC	TRBJ2-1	TRBV12-3/TRBV12-4	many	TRBD2
CASSQGRYEQFF	TGTGCCAGCAGCCAAGGTCGTTATGAGCAGTTCTTC	TRBJ2-1	TRBV14	-	-
CASSLLGVQFFGRTDTQYF	-	TRBJ2-3	TRBV12-3/TRBV12-4	-	-
CASSPAGVSNEQFF	TGTGCCAGCAGCCCAGCGGGGGTTAGCAATGAGCAGTTCTTC	TRBJ2-1	TRBV7-2	few	TRBD2
CASSTGGYNEQYF	TGTGCCAGCAGTACAGGGGGTTACAATGAGCAGTACTTC	TRBJ2-7	TRBV12-3/TRBV12-4	few	TRBD1
CSAPRQGALETQYF	TGCAGTGCCCCGAGACAGGGGGCTTTAGAGACCCAGTACTTC	TRBJ2-5	TRBV20-1	many	TRBD1
CASSWGLAGAEADTQYF	TGTGCCAGCAGCTGGGGACTAGCGGGAGCAGAGGCAGATACGCAGTATTTT	TRBJ2-3	TRBV11-3	-	TRBD2
CASSLGALAETQYF	TGTGCCAGCAGTTTGGGGGCCTTAGCTGAGACCCAGTACTTC	TRBJ2-5	TRBV6-2/TRBV6-3	many	-
CASSRMGLATSYEQYF	TGTGCCAGCAGCCGAATGGGACTAGCAACGTCCTACGAGCAGTACTTC	TRBJ2-7	TRBV7-2	many	TRBD2
CASSVRTGDRGYTF	TGTGCCAGCAGCGTGAGAACAGGGGATCGGGGCTACACCTTC	TRBJ1-2	TRBV7-2	many	TRBD1
CSAVLRGPMVTF	TGCAGTGCCGTACTCCGGGGTCCCATGGTTACCTTC	TRBJ1-2	TRBV20-1	-	-
CASSSTEGGQAETQYF	TGTGCCAGCAGCTCAACGGAGGGGGGACAGGCGGAGACCCAGTACTTC	TRBJ2-5	TRBV5-6	-	TRBD1
CASSFYLVNYGYTF	TGTGCCAGCAGTTTCTACCTCGTCAACTATGGCTACACCTTC	TRBJ1-2	TRBV6-2/TRBV6-3	few	-
CASSSKRGVRADVQYF	TGTGCCAGCAGTTCAAAGCGGGGGGTGAGAGCAGATGTGCAGTATTTT	TRBJ2-3	TRBV12-3/TRBV12-4	-	TRBD2
CASSLARTPGELFF	TGTGCCAGCAGCTTAGCGCGGACCCCCGGGGAGCTGTTTTTT	TRBJ2-2	TRBV7-9	-	-
CASKVGGNANTGELFF	TGTGCCAGCAAGGTGGGGGGGAATGCGAACACCGGGGAGCTGTTTTTT	TRBJ2-2	TRBV28	-	TRBD2
CSVPTSNEQFF	TGCAGTGTTCCGACGTCAAATGAGCAGTTCTTC	TRBJ2-1	TRBV20-1	many	-
CATSSPLRASYNEQFF	TGTGCCACCTCATCCCCCCTCCGGGCGTCCTACAATGAGCAGTTCTTC	TRBJ2-1	TRBV15	many	-
CASSEQGGEETQYF	TGTGCCAGCAGTGAACAGGGAGGGGAAGAGACCCAGTACTTC	TRBJ2-5	TRBV2	-	TRBD2
CASSQESRGGTGELFF	TGTGCCAGCAGCCAAGAATCGAGGGGAGGCACCGGGGAGCTGTTTTTT	TRBJ2-2	TRBV4-2	-	-
CASSLVAGQGYEQYF	TGTGCCAGCAGCTTAGTAGCTGGACAGGGCTACGAGCAGTACTTC	TRBJ2-7	TRBV11-2	few	TRBD1
CASSQTGTVAYNSPLHF	TGTGCCAGCAGCCAAACGGGGACGGTAGCCTATAATTCACCCCTCCACTTT	TRBJ1-6	TRBV7-2	many	-